One and the same sample provided the 27 T cell receptor beta chains below, sequenced in a study of OX40 agonist ivuxolimab in advanced cancers. Measured with immunoSEQ multiplex PCR; TCRdb has only the in-frame clones, and not every one. The sample contains tens of thousands of clones, roughly 83% of which appear only once. Specimen: CD4+ or CD8+ T cells sorted from blood, collected in a trial of the OX40 agonist ivuxolimab. The receptor set was obtained from an adult with an advanced solid tumor such as melanoma, head and neck, liver or kidney cancer.

The chain has TRBV5-1 and TRBJ1-4; possible D gene TRBD1, 6 bases. Trimming shortened V by 2 bases and J by 5 bases, and 10 bases separated the two germline ends. CDR3 size: 14 residues. Germline values: CDR1 SGHRS, CDR2 YFSETQ. This chain's CDR3 is CASSFGGSNEKLFF. The CDR3 DNA reads as TGCGCCAGCAGCTTCGGGGGCTCGAATGAAAAACTGTTTTTT.

This rearrangement joins TRBV4-1 to TRBJ2-7, with TRBD1 matching over 10 bases. V lost 4 bases to trimming and J lost 3 bases; unmatched junction nucleotides: 6. Germline CDR1 is MGHRA and CDR2 is YSYEKL. The CDR3 spans 15 residues. CDR3 bases: TGCGCCAGCAGCCCATCGGACAGGGGGAACTACGAGCAGTACTTC. It codes for CASSPSDRGNYEQYF.

V gene TRBV5-6 combines with J gene TRBJ2-1; 10 bases are a match to TRBD1. V shed 4 bases, J shed 1 base, and the junction held 5 bases outside the gene matches. This CDR3 region has 16 residues. Germline assignment: CDR1 SGHDT and CDR2 YYEEEE. Here the CDR3 DNA reads TGTGCCAGCAGCCGACCGGGACAGGGGTCCTACAATGAGCAGTTCTTC. Protein: CASSRPGQGSYNEQFF.

This clone came up a few times. The chain combines TRBV5-4 with TRBJ2-7; D is uncertain. This CDR3 is 16 amino acids long. V shed 2 bases and J shed 0 bases, with 15 bases lying between them. Per germline, CDR1 SGHNT and CDR2 YYREEE (reference sequence). This CDR3 reads CASSFLGSTDSYEQYF. The CDR3 DNA sequence: TGTGCCAGCAGCTTCCTAGGTAGCACTGACTCCTACGAGCAGTACTTC.

The V gene is TRBV7-2, the J gene TRBJ1-5; no clear D. The CDR3 contains 15 residues. V was shortened by 2 bases and J by 3 bases, with 11 bases between the two germline ends. Germline V lookup: CDR1 SGHTA, CDR2 FQGNSA. CDR3 coding DNA: TGTGCCAGCAGCTTATCCGGACTTTACAATCAGCCCCAGCATTTT. Translating it yields CASSLSGLYNQPQHF.

The chain uses TRBV11-3 and TRBJ2-6; no clear D gene. Trimming left V 5 bases short and J 1 base short, with 3 bases between. CDR3 length equals 13 residues. CDR1 and CDR2 (germline): SGHNT, YENEEA. This chain's CDR3 is CASSRSGANVLTF. For the CDR3, the DNA is TGTGCCAGCAGCCGATCTGGGGCCAACGTCCTGACTTTC.

The chain is built from TRBV7-8 and TRBJ2-3; D unclear. The length of the CDR3 is 14 residues. Deletions cut 2 bases from V and 4 bases from J, with 10 bases between. Per the germline V gene, CDR1 is SGHVS and CDR2 is FQNEAQ. In DNA, the CDR3 is TGTGCCAGCAGCTTACGCAATGCAGCAGATACGCAGTATTTT. Amino acids: CASSLRNAADTQYF.

The chain carries TRBV6-5 and TRBJ2-1; D ambiguous. The CDR3 contains 13 residues. The germline V gene encodes CDR1 MNHEY and CDR2 SVGAGI. Trimming cost V 4 bases and J 5 bases, with 9 bases left between them. This chain's CDR3 is CASSFGSHNEQFF. In DNA, the CDR3 is TGTGCCAGCAGTTTCGGCTCTCACAATGAGCAGTTCTTC.

The genes are TRBV29-1 and TRBJ2-5, with D tentatively TRBD1 (5 bases). V gave up 3 bases and J gave up 7 bases, with 18 bases separating them. CDR3 length equals 14 residues. The V gene's germline CDR1 is SQVTM and CDR2 ANQGSEA. The CDR3 DNA is TGCAGCGTTGAGCAAGGGGCCGGTTGGGGGACCCAGTACTTC. Translation gives CSVEQGAGWGTQYF.

Note on this clone: This CDR3 is also generated by other DNA sequences in the sample. The chain recombines TRBV5-1 with TRBJ1-4, with D hard to call. CDR1 and CDR2 from the germline V gene are SGHRS and YFSETQ. CDR3 length equals 16 residues. V dropped 0 bases and J dropped 0 bases, with 9 bases sitting between them. In DNA form, the CDR3 reads TGCGCCAGCAGCTTGGCCGGCGGGACAACTAATGAAAAACTGTTTTTT. It specifies CASSLAGGTTNEKLFF.

The chain links TRBV7-2 to TRBJ1-2, with 10 bases matching TRBD1. The CDR3 is 16 amino acids. V was pared by 3 bases and J by 7 bases, with 11 bases of the junction left unmatched. Germline loops: CDR1 SGHTA, CDR2 FQGNSA. The CDR3 loop is CASSFPGTGARGGYTF. The CDR3 DNA sequence: TGTGCCAGCAGCTTCCCCGGGACAGGGGCGAGGGGTGGCTACACCTTC.

The chain has TRBV19 and TRBJ1-5, with 8 bases fitting TRBD1. Germline assignment: CDR1 LNHDA and CDR2 SQIVND (reference sequence). This CDR3 is built from 17 residues. V lost 4 bases, J lost 5 bases, and 13 bases stayed unmatched. The DNA of the CDR3 is TGTGCCAGTAGTAGGGGCTTAGGACAGGGAGTCGATCAGCCCCAGCATTTT. Translating it yields CASSRGLGQGVDQPQHF.

The chain employs TRBV2 and TRBJ2-1, with D tentatively TRBD2 (5 bases). V lost 4 bases and J lost 5, with 15 bases in between. CDR1 SNHLY and CDR2 FYNNEI come from the germline V gene. This CDR3 is built from 15 residues. CDR3 protein: CASSAYGIYNNEQFF. As DNA, the CDR3 is TGTGCCAGCAGTGCATACGGGATATATAACAATGAGCAGTTCTTC.

The chain employs TRBV7-2 and TRBJ2-3; possibly TRBD1 or TRBD2 for D (6 bases each). Germline V gene lookup returns CDR1 SGHTA and CDR2 FQGNSA. V was pared by 1 base and J by 2 bases, with 10 bases between. This CDR3 is 15 amino acids long. The CDR3 DNA reads TGTGCCAGCAGCTTAGGGGGGGCGCCCACAGATACGCAGTATTTT. Translating gives CASSLGGAPTDTQYF.

This chain connects TRBV7-3 to TRBJ2-1; D not certain. The V end was cut by 1 base, the J end by 0 bases, with 7 bases between. Germline V CDR1 and CDR2: SGHTA, FQGTGA. The CDR3 runs to 15 residues. The CDR3 DNA is TGTGCCAGCAGCTTAATACATAGCTCCTACAATGAGCAGTTCTTC. Amino acid sequence: CASSLIHSSYNEQFF.

Only a few counts were recorded for this clone. CDR3 sequence reads: CASSQDQNRGGYTF. CDR3 nucleotides: TGTGCCAGCAGCCAAGATCAAAACAGGGGTGGCTACACCTTC. The rearrangement uses TRBV4-2 and TRBJ1-2, with 7 bases matching TRBD1. Germline CDR1 and CDR2: LGHNA and YNFKEQ. With 0 bases clipped from V and 7 bases from J, the junction kept 5 bases outside the gene matches. CDR3 length equals 14 residues.

The chain carries TRBV6-4 and TRBJ2-7; 12 bases agree with TRBD1. The CDR3 runs 18 residues. Trimming removed 4 bases from V and 0 bases from J; junction bases left unmatched: 10. Per germline, CDR1 MRHNA and CDR2 SNTAGT. The CDR3: CASSVPGQGAICSYEQYF. For the CDR3, the DNA is TGTGCCAGCAGTGTACCGGGACAGGGGGCAATATGCTCCTACGAGCAGTACTTC.

The chain couples TRBV5-6 to TRBJ2-7; 7 bases map to TRBD1. Germline loops: CDR1 SGHDT, CDR2 YYEEEE. This CDR3 has 15 residues. V was pared by 4 bases and J by 7 bases, with 14 bases of the junction left unmatched. The CDR3 spells CASSPTEGALREQYF. The CDR3 DNA reads as TGTGCCAGCAGCCCCACCGAGGGGGCTTTGAGGGAGCAGTACTTC.

The count of this clone is one. The rearrangement uses TRBV4-3 and TRBJ2-2, with D possibly TRBD2 on 6 matching bases. This CDR3 spans 17 amino acids. Trimming cost V 1 base and J 6 bases, with 18 bases left between them. Per germline, CDR1 LGHNA and CDR2 YSLEER. For the CDR3, the DNA is TGCGCCAGCAGCCAAGTTCTCGGAGGGGCTGGATCCGGGGAGCTGTTTTTT. Its protein product is CASSQVLGGAGSGELFF.

The chain links TRBV7-2 to TRBJ2-1; perhaps TRBD1 as D (6 bases). V lost 5 bases to trimming and J lost 0 bases, with 11 bases between them. Germline loops: CDR1 SGHTA, CDR2 FQGNSA. The CDR3 consists of 15 residues. CDR3 bases: TGTGCCAGCAGCACAGGGTGGAGCTCCTACAATGAGCAGTTCTTC. Protein sequence: CASSTGWSSYNEQFF.

This clone was found once. V usage is TRBV6-5 and J usage is TRBJ1-1; TRBD1 matches at 8 bases. The germline gives CDR1 MNHEY, CDR2 SVGAGI. With 8 bases clipped from V and 2 bases from J, the junction kept 10 bases outside the gene matches. This CDR3 is built from 15 residues. CDR3: CASGRGTGGNTEAFF. CDR3 coding DNA: TGTGCCAGCGGAAGGGGGACAGGTGGTAACACTGAAGCTTTCTTT.

The chain links TRBV5-8 to TRBJ2-7; D not certain. Germline lookup yields CDR1 SGHTS and CDR2 YDEGEE. Trimming shortened V by 4 bases and J by 4 bases, and 9 bases separated the two germline ends. The CDR3 has 12 amino acids. The CDR3 loop is CASSVTYYEQYF. CDR3 DNA sequence: TGTGCCAGCAGCGTGACATATTACGAGCAGTACTTC.

This chain joins TRBV5-6 and TRBJ2-3; D may correspond to TRBD1 or TRBD2 (5 bases each). The CDR3 sequence is 13 residues long. V lost 2 bases, J lost 6 bases, and 10 bases lay in between. Germline CDR1 is SGHDT and CDR2 is YYEEEE. The CDR3 DNA reads TGTGCCAGCAGCTTAAGGGGAGCGGATACGCAGTATTTT. Protein: CASSLRGADTQYF. Filled out from reference TRBV5-6 and TRBJ2-3, the complete variable domain reads DAGVTQSPTHLIKTRGQQVTLRCSPKSGHDTVSWYQQALGQGPQFIFQYYEEEERQRGNFPDRFSGHQFPNYSSELNVNALLLGDSALYLCASSLRGADTQYFGPGTRLTVL.

The J gene is TRBJ1-5, the V gene TRBV27, with 9 bases fitting TRBD1. Germline CDR1 is MNHEY and CDR2 is SMNVEV (reference sequence). CDR3 length equals 15 residues. Trimming took 7 bases from V and 2 from J; bases not matched to a gene: 6. The CDR3 spells CASMRTGAGNQPQHF. The CDR3 DNA reads as TGTGCCAGCATGCGGACAGGGGCTGGCAATCAGCCCCAGCATTTT.

This chain uses TRBV18 with TRBJ1-2; D unclear. Germline V gene lookup returns CDR1 KGHSH and CDR2 LQKENI. V gave up 2 bases and J gave up 3 bases, with 10 bases separating them. The CDR3 contains 14 residues. Here the CDR3 reads CASSPIGEDYGYTF. CDR3 nucleotides: TGTGCCAGCTCACCAATCGGGGAGGACTATGGCTACACCTTC.

The V call is TRBV10-3, the J call TRBJ1-1; tentative D call: TRBD1 (6 bases). V gave up 6 bases and J gave up 5 bases, with 19 bases separating them. Germline-derived CDR1 and CDR2 are ENHRY and SYGVKD. The CDR3 contains 15 residues. The CDR3 DNA is TGTGCCATCAGACCGGGACAAATTCTGGGGACTGAAGCTTTCTTT. Translated: CAIRPGQILGTEAFF.

This chain uses TRBV7-6 with TRBJ2-3; 12 bases are shared with TRBD2. Germline CDR1 and CDR2: SGHVS and FNYEAQ. The CDR3 has 15 residues. The ends lost 5 bases at V and 5 bases at J; junction bases unmatched: 5. CDR3 DNA sequence: TGTGCCAGCAGCATACTAGCGGGGGGTTTAGATACGCAGTATTTT. This sequence encodes CASSILAGGLDTQYF.